A selection of T cell receptor beta chains follows, all from one sample in a study of Graves' ophthalmopathy and Graves' hyperthyroidism. TCRdb used MiXCR to reprocess the multiplex PCR reads, holding one entry per CDR3 protein. This sample has 240,000 or so distinct CDR3 sequences, with around 45% found just once. Sequenced sample: peripheral blood. These receptors all stem from an adult man with Graves' ophthalmopathy. Each CDR3 is given with its conserved first and last residue. D genes are given only for firm matches. A clone size is listed for some rows: how often the clone was seen (once, few, many), or a class if it is expanded.

size	V	D	J	length	CDR3	DNA
NA	TRBV25-1	NA	TRBJ1-1	11	CASSERTEAFF	TGTGCCAGCAGTGAAAGGACTGAAGCTTTCTTT
few	TRBV6-5	NA	TRBJ1-2	15	CASSFRQAANYGYTF	TGTGCCAGCAGTTTCCGACAGGCAGCTAACTATGGCTACACCTTC
once	TRBV6-5	NA	TRBJ1-1	15	CASSELNRANTEAFF	TGTGCCAGCAGTGAGTTGAACAGGGCGAACACTGAAGCTTTCTTT
NA	TRBV10-3	TRBD1	TRBJ1-2	14	CAIRDGTGTYGYTF	TGTGCCATCAGGGACGGGACAGGAACCTATGGCTACACCTTC
NA	TRBV2	NA	TRBJ1-1	16	CASSSPGAGWNTEAFF	TGTGCCAGCAGTTCCCCGGGAGCAGGGTGGAACACTGAAGCTTTCTTT
few	TRBV20-1	NA	TRBJ1-3	15	CSARRGSNSGNTIYF	TGCAGTGCTAGGCGAGGGTCTAACTCTGGAAACACCATATATTTT
NA	TRBV6-6	NA	TRBJ1-5	13	CASSPGPYQPQHF	TGTGCCAGCAGTCCTGGGCCGTATCAGCCCCAGCATTTT
NA	TRBV10-3	NA	TRBJ1-1	13	CASSREENTEASF	TGTGCCAGCTCCAGGGAAGAGAACACTGAAGCTTCCTTT
NA	TRBV24-1	TRBD1	TRBJ1-2	18	CATSDSQDRGPQFYGYTF	TGTGCCACCAGTGATTCTCAGGACAGGGGCCCTCAATTCTATGGCTACACCTTC
NA	TRBV5-1	TRBD1	TRBJ2-7	13	CASNHQGAKEQYF	TGCGCCAGCAACCACCAGGGGGCAAAGGAGCAGTACTTC
NA	TRBV29-1	TRBD1	TRBJ1-1	13	CSGGQSIDTEAFF	TGCAGCGGGGGACAGTCGATTGACACTGAAGCTTTCTTT
NA	TRBV10-3	NA	TRBJ2-7	15	CAISEKAGFSYEQYF	TGTGCCATCAGTGAGAAGGCAGGGTTCTCCTACGAGCAGTACTTC
few	TRBV7-6	TRBD1	TRBJ2-7	15	CASRVGTGPAGEQYF	TGTGCCAGCAGAGTGGGGACAGGGCCCGCCGGCGAGCAGTACTTC
NA	TRBV29-1	TRBD1	TRBJ2-7	14	CSVETGTASYEQYF	TGCAGCGTTGAAACCGGGACAGCTTCCTACGAGCAGTACTTC
NA	TRBV29-1	NA	TRBJ1-2	12	CSVGGREYGYTF	TGCAGCGTAGGGGGGCGGGAGTATGGCTACACCTTC
NA	TRBV10-3	TRBD1	TRBJ1-2	13	CASTKVDRASYTF	TGTGCCAGCACCAAGGTCGACAGGGCCAGCTACACCTTC
few	TRBV11-2	NA	TRBJ1-6	12	CASSFAGTPLHF	TGTGCCAGCAGTTTCGCCGGAACACCCCTCCACTTT
NA	TRBV6-5	TRBD1	TRBJ1-4	17	CASGLFGLGQGSEKLFF	TGTGCCAGCGGCCTCTTTGGGCTAGGACAGGGGAGTGAAAAACTGTTTTTT
many	TRBV29-1	TRBD1	TRBJ1-1	15	CSVERDRGLVTEAFF	TGCAGCGTTGAAAGGGACAGGGGGCTGGTCACTGAAGCTTTCTTT
few	TRBV14	TRBD1	TRBJ2-2	14	CASSHRTGSGELFF	TGTGCCAGCAGCCACAGGACAGGGTCTGGGGAGCTGTTTTTT
few	TRBV7-2	NA	TRBJ1-4	16	CASSLVFRAVGEKLFF	TGTGCCAGCAGCTTAGTGTTTCGGGCCGTGGGGGAAAAACTGTTTTTT
NA	TRBV10-3	NA	TRBJ1-1	15	CASSEPSGGRTEAFF	TGTGCCAGCAGTGAACCCTCGGGGGGCAGGACTGAAGCTTTCTTT
NA	TRBV7-6	NA	TRBJ1-1	18	CASSRSRVGSSGNTEAFF	TGTGCCAGCAGCCGGTCGCGTGTGGGTAGTAGCGGCAACACTGAAGCTTTCTTT
NA	TRBV5-5	NA	TRBJ2-5	13	CASSARGGETQYF	TGTGCCAGCAGCGCCAGGGGCGGGGAGACCCAGTACTTC
NA	TRBV9	NA	TRBJ2-7	15	CASSEKRDGTYEQYF	TGTGCCAGCAGCGAAAAACGGGACGGGACCTACGAGCAGTACTTC
NA	TRBV27	NA	TRBJ2-7	14	CASSFRPASYEQYF	TGTGCCAGCAGTTTTAGGCCCGCCTCCTACGAGCAGTACTTC
NA	TRBV19	NA	TRBJ2-5	16	CASSSAGRTPQETQNF	TGTGCCAGCAGCTCCGCCGGAAGGACTCCCCAAGAGACCCAGAACTTC
few	TRBV5-4	TRBD2	TRBJ2-6	17	CASSLGPGGSGANVLTF	TGTGCCAGCAGCTTGGGGCCGGGGGGCTCTGGGGCCAACGTCCTGACTTTC
NA	TRBV7-9	NA	TRBJ1-2	12	CASSWTGDGYTF	TGTGCCAGCAGCTGGACGGGAGATGGCTACACCTTC